Below are 2 T cell receptor beta chains sequenced from a single sample in a study of T-cell reconstitution after alpha-beta-depleted transplantation in children. Using unique molecular identifiers, the investigators prepared the TCRbeta library. TCRdb reprocessed the PCR reads with MiXCR, giving one entry per CDR3 protein. The top ten clones hold roughly 6% of a sample with about 420,000 distinct CDR3 sequences, roughly 11% of them seen once. Sequencing used PBMCs from the stem cell graft donor, obtained from the stem cell graft. All receptors come from a human donor who donated a stem cell graft to a child with acute myeloid leukemia.

This chain connects TRBV6-1 to TRBJ1-5, with a possible D match to TRBD1 (5 bases). V dropped 8 bases and J dropped 4 bases, with 12 bases sitting between them. CDR1 MNHNS and CDR2 SASEGT come from the germline V gene. The CDR3 runs to 13 residues. The CDR3 is CASGTQGNQPQHF. The DNA of the CDR3 is TGTGCCAGCGGTACCCAGGGAAATCAGCCCCAGCATTTT.

This clonotype was detected only a few times. The J gene is TRBJ1-1, the V gene TRBV12-5, with 9 bases lining up with TRBD1. CDR1 and CDR2 (germline): LGHNT, FRNRAP. Losses at the gene ends were 5 bases for V and 5 bases for J; bases not matched to a gene: 9. This CDR3 spans 15 amino acids. The chain's CDR3 is CASGQTGGDYTEAFF. CDR3 sequence (DNA): TGTGCTAGTGGTCAAACAGGGGGCGACTATACTGAAGCTTTCTTT.